The sequence of this T cell receptor beta chain was determined in a study of cytotoxic CD8 clonotypes in ibrutinib-treated CLL. In regard to this clone: Its antigen is not known.

Study findings and constraints: Clonality went higher at ibrutinib response and then dropped back toward baseline at progression. Private clonotypes, not public ones, expanded at ibrutinib response.

The V and J ends lost 6 bases and 5 bases respectively, with 11 bases between them. The length of the CDR3 is 13 residues. Germline lookup yields CDR1 MDHEN and CDR2 SYDVKM. Clones were sequenced by immunoSEQ multiplex PCR, and TCRdb holds only the in-frame ones, with some missing. The sample holds some 160,000 clones; approximately 77% are singletons and the top ten take approximately 2%. The rearrangement joins TRBV28 to TRBJ1-5, with D tentatively TRBD1 (6 bases). The material sequenced was PBMCs, taken after 12 months of ibrutinib treatment. This TCR was sampled from a human donor with chronic lymphocytic leukemia. CDR3 residues: CASRGGADQPQHF. CDR3 DNA: TGTGCCAGCAGGGGGGGCGCGGATCAGCCCCAGCATTTT.